This T cell receptor beta chain was captured in a study of chemoradiotherapy in HPV16-positive cancers. About the research overall: A couple of HPV16-positive patients' cells yielded candidate HPV-specific clones and common motifs. Broader study findings: Non-HPV-specific T cells did not expand in tumors during treatment, whereas candidate HPV-specific clones and E7-related motifs did. For HPV16-positive patients, expanding HPV-responsive T cells associated with longer recurrence-free survival.

Repertoires were generated with immunoSEQ multiplex PCR, while TCRdb's copy carries only in-frame clones and drops some. The sample yields 2,000 to 2,500 clones, roughly nine tenths seen once. Repeated repertoire sampling spanned the course of chemoradiotherapy. As to this clone: Its antigen is not known.

Looked up from germline, CDR1 is SGHNT and CDR2 is YYREEE (reference sequence). J gave up 3 bases and V 5 bases, and 10 bases lay outside the gene matches. There are 15 residues in the CDR3. This receptor was taken from a human donor with HPV-associated anogenital cancer. The sample consisted of tumor tissue, taken from a patient who underwent chemoradiotherapy. The V and J genes are TRBV5-4 and TRBJ2-5; 7 bases line up with TRBD1. This chain's CDR3 is CASRPGTVFEETQYF. The CDR3 DNA follows: TGTGCCAGCAGGCCCGGGACAGTTTTTGAAGAGACCCAGTACTTC.